These 2 T cell receptor beta chains came from one sample sequenced in a study of early T cells in non-severe SARS-CoV-2 infection. TCRdb reprocessed the 5' RACE reads via MiXCR and lists one record per CDR3 protein. The profile shows about 99,000 distinct CDR3 sequences, roughly 17% of them singletons. Sequenced input: whole blood. Receptors originate from an adult who was a healthcare worker with PCR-confirmed SARS-CoV-2 infection or an uninfected control (not recorded which).

This clonotype turned up a few times. The chain is built from TRBV29-1 and TRBJ2-1; TRBD2 is a possible D gene (5 bases). Germline-derived CDR1 and CDR2 are SQVTM and ANQGSEA. The length of the CDR3 is 15 residues. Between the trimmed V and J ends, which lost 4 bases and 4 bases, there was a span of 17 bases. The CDR3 loop reads CSVVASRPPYNEQFF. CDR3 coding DNA: TGCAGCGTTGTGGCTAGCCGACCCCCATACAATGAGCAGTTCTTC.

This clonotype showed up just a few times. The chain joins TRBV6-1 to TRBJ2-7; D gene ambiguous. In germline, CDR1 is MNHNS, CDR2 SASEGT. The CDR3 has 12 amino acids. Between the trimmed V and J ends, which lost 1 base and 7 bases, there was a span of 8 bases. The CDR3 protein is CASSEGLTEQYF. CDR3 sequence (DNA): TGTGCCAGCAGTGAAGGGCTAACGGAGCAGTACTTC.